The 15 T cell receptor beta chains listed next were all sequenced from one sample in a study of shared T cell receptors in the human thymus. The data were produced by immunoSEQ multiplex PCR, yet TCRdb's version contains in-frame clones alone and is incomplete. The table includes about 380,000 clones, roughly 94% detected once. The specimen was thymocytes. These receptors all stem from a human donor.

The chain combines TRBV30 with TRBJ2-7; D perhaps matches TRBD1 (5 bases). The V gene lost 0 bases and the J gene lost 6 bases, with 6 bases spanning the gap. The germline V gene encodes CDR1 GTSNPN and CDR2 SVGIG (reference sequence). This CDR3 is built from 11 residues. The CDR3 protein is CAWSVGLEQYF. The CDR3 DNA sequence: TGTGCCTGGAGTGTGGGGCTCGAGCAGTACTTC.

V usage is TRBV15 and J usage is TRBJ2-7, with D tentatively TRBD1 (6 bases). Germline CDR1 LNHNV, CDR2 YYDKDF (reference sequence). V was shortened by 5 bases and J by 1 base, with 18 bases between the two germline ends. CDR3 size: 16 residues. DNA of the CDR3: TGTGCCACCAGCGGCCCCCGAGGGGGAAATTCCTACGAGCAGTACTTC. Translating it yields CATSGPRGGNSYEQYF.

This clone was recorded once. The J gene is TRBJ1-3, the V gene TRBV7-9; D gene uncertain. The CDR3 has 17 amino acids. V was trimmed by 5 bases and J by 2 bases, leaving 19 bases between them. Per the germline V gene, CDR1 is SEHNR and CDR2 is FQNEAQ (reference sequence). CDR3 in DNA: TGTGCCAGCAGCGACCACCCCCGGGGAGGCCCTGGAAACACCATATATTTT. It encodes CASSDHPRGGPGNTIYF.

The CDR3 reads CASSLCPQLAGGPYEQYF. The CDR3 region has the DNA TGTGCCAGCAGTTTATGCCCTCAACTAGCGGGAGGGCCCTACGAGCAGTACTTC. The rearrangement joins TRBV28 to TRBJ2-7, with TRBD2 identical over 13 bases. Trimming at V came to 0 bases and at J to 2 bases, leaving 7 bases not matched to a gene. The V gene's germline CDR1 is MDHEN and CDR2 SYDVKM. The CDR3 length is 18 residues. The full variable domain, with the rest looked up from reference TRBV28 and TRBJ2-7, is DVKVTQSSRYLVKRTGEKVFLECVQDMDHENMFWYRQDPGLGLRLIYFSYDVKMKEKGDIPEGYSVSREKKERFSLILESASTNQTSMYLCASSLCPQLAGGPYEQYFGPGTRLTVT.

V gene TRBV13 combines with J gene TRBJ2-1, with D perhaps TRBD2 (6 bases). V lost 8 bases and J lost 5, with 25 bases in between. Per the germline V gene, CDR1 is PRHDT and CDR2 is FYEKMQ (reference sequence). This CDR3 region has 17 residues. CDR3 sequence (DNA): TGTGCCAGCGGGCTTCCCGCTAGCGAGTACTTTGACAATGAGCAGTTCTTC. The encoded protein is CASGLPASEYFDNEQFF.

The genes are TRBV14 and TRBJ2-7; no definite D call. CDR1 and CDR2 (germline): SGHDN, FVKESK. Trimming cost V 0 bases and J 2 bases, with 11 bases left between them. This CDR3 has 15 amino acids. The CDR3 spells CASSQDRAPPYEQYF. The CDR3 nucleotides read TGTGCCAGCAGCCAAGATCGGGCACCCCCCTACGAGCAGTACTTC.

The chain is built from TRBV4-3 and TRBJ2-7; 9 positions agree with TRBD2. The CDR3 runs to 15 residues. Germline CDR1 reads LGHNA; CDR2 reads YSLEER. Unmatched junction bases numbered 8, after V lost 1 base and J lost 7 bases. CDR3 nucleotides: TGCGCCAGCAGCCAAGCGGCGGGAGGGCAGGGTGAGCAGTACTTC. Protein: CASSQAAGGQGEQYF.

The table lists this clone with a few counts. This rearrangement joins TRBV27 to TRBJ2-1; TRBD1 matches 8 bases. Germline lookup yields CDR1 MNHEY and CDR2 SMNVEV (reference sequence). The trim removed 6 bases at V and 4 bases at J, leaving 14 bases unmatched. CDR3 size: 17 residues. CDR3 sequence reads: CASRLFQGALLYNEQFF. In DNA, the CDR3 is TGTGCCAGCAGATTGTTTCAGGGGGCACTCCTTTACAATGAGCAGTTCTTC.

The chain recombines TRBV19 with TRBJ1-5; 7 bases align to TRBD1. Germline CDR1 and CDR2: LNHDA and SQIVND (reference sequence). This CDR3 is 17 amino acids long. The trim removed 5 bases at V and 2 bases at J, leaving 12 bases unmatched. The CDR3 DNA reads TGTGCCAGTAGTGTGGTTTTGCAGGGGGAAGGCAATCAGCCCCAGCATTTT. Protein sequence: CASSVVLQGEGNQPQHF.

This clone has only one observation. The CDR3 DNA sequence: TGTGCCAGCAGTTGGTTAGCCAGGCCGTTATACGAGCAGTACTTC. This codes for CASSWLARPLYEQYF. The gene calls are TRBV28 and TRBJ2-7; D is uncertain. V lost 4 bases and J lost 4, with 17 bases in between. The germline CDR1 and CDR2 sequences are MDHEN and SYDVKM. The length of the CDR3 is 15 residues. The whole variable domain, remainder taken from reference TRBV28 and TRBJ2-7, is DVKVTQSSRYLVKRTGEKVFLECVQDMDHENMFWYRQDPGLGLRLIYFSYDVKMKEKGDIPEGYSVSREKKERFSLILESASTNQTSMYLCASSWLARPLYEQYFGPGTRLTVT.

This clone was picked up one time. V usage is TRBV7-6 and J usage is TRBJ2-1; perhaps TRBD2 as D (6 bases). The CDR3 covers 15 residues. V was clipped by 5 bases and J by 7 bases, with 18 bases between them. Germline V gene data show CDR1 as SGHVS and CDR2 as FNYEAQ. CDR3 protein: CASSGRGLAQNEQFF. The CDR3 DNA reads TGTGCCAGCAGCGGCCGGGGGTTAGCACAGAATGAGCAGTTCTTC. The full variable domain, completed using reference TRBV7-6 and TRBJ2-1, is GAGVSQSPRYKVTKRGQDVALRCDPISGHVSLYWYRQALGQGPEFLTYFNYEAQQDKSGLPNDRFSAERPEGSISTLTIQRTEQRDSAMYRCASSGRGLAQNEQFFGPGTRLTVL.

V usage is TRBV6-1 and J usage is TRBJ2-3; D is uncertain. V lost 6 bases to trimming and J lost 1 base, with 11 bases between them. There are 14 residues in the CDR3. Germline values: CDR1 MNHNS, CDR2 SASEGT. The CDR3 loop reads CASSQWARTDTQYF. Here the CDR3 DNA reads TGTGCCAGCAGCCAATGGGCCCGCACAGATACGCAGTATTTT.

This chain joins TRBV14 and TRBJ1-4; unclear D gene. Germline V gene lookup returns CDR1 SGHDN and CDR2 FVKESK. The CDR3 consists of 14 residues. V lost 5 bases and J lost 4, with 11 bases in between. CDR3 amino acids: CASSSGRYNEKLFF. The CDR3 nucleotides read TGTGCCAGCAGCTCGGGTCGCTATAATGAAAAACTGTTTTTT.

This chain links TRBV30 with TRBJ2-1; tentatively, D is TRBD1 (6 bases). V was cut by 2 bases and J by 7 bases, with 27 bases left in between. CDR1 is GTSNPN, CDR2 SVGIG, per germline (reference sequence). This CDR3 has 18 amino acids. The CDR3 is CAWSRTQAGQPHRNEQFF. The CDR3, as DNA: TGTGCCTGGAGTCGTACCCAGGCTGGACAGCCCCATCGGAATGAGCAGTTCTTC.

The chain links TRBV15 to TRBJ1-5; D possibly corresponds to TRBD1 (6 bases). The ends were cut back, 6 bases at V and 6 bases at J, with 9 bases in the middle. Germline CDR1 is LNHNV and CDR2 is YYDKDF (reference sequence). The CDR3 is made up of 12 amino acids. The CDR3 sequence is CATRQGSQPQHF. In DNA form, the CDR3 reads TGTGCCACCAGACAGGGAAGTCAGCCCCAGCATTTT. The variable domain in full, with the rest retrieved from reference TRBV15 and TRBJ1-5, is DAMVIQNPRYQVTQFGKPVTLSCSQTLNHNVMYWYQQKSSQAPKLLFHYYDKDFNNEADTPDNFQSRRPNTSFCFLDIRSPGLGDTAMYLCATRQGSQPQHFGDGTRLSIL.